This passage covers 22 T cell receptor beta chains from one sample sequenced in a study of spatial heterogeneity in lung cancer. These TCRs' antigens remain unknown. Time point given: sample taken at primary tumor resection. Via MiXCR, TCRdb re-called the 5' RACE reads, giving one row per CDR3 protein. The sample includes 18,000 or so distinct CDR3 sequences, roughly 6% of them seen just once. Study conclusions and caveats: Expanded intratumoral alpha and beta TCR counts tracked tumor mutation counts.

The sequenced sample was lung tumor tissue, obtained at surgery. These receptors all come from a female donor with early-stage non-small cell lung cancer.

This chain links TRBV7-2 with TRBJ1-5, with D maybe TRBD1 (5 bases). Germline V gene lookup returns CDR1 SGHTA and CDR2 FQGNSA. The CDR3 covers 13 residues. Trimming shortened V by 7 bases and J by 4 bases, and 11 bases separated the two germline ends. CDR3 in amino acids: CASTRGRNQPQHF. The CDR3 DNA follows: TGTGCCAGCACGAGGGGCCGGAATCAGCCCCAGCATTTT.

This clonotype was counted at least ten times. The genes are TRBV7-2 and TRBJ2-3; D is possibly TRBD1 (5 bases). Germline V gene lookup returns CDR1 SGHTA and CDR2 FQGNSA. V was trimmed by 1 base and J by 6 bases, leaving 11 bases between them. The CDR3 length is 14 residues. This CDR3 is CASSLVPQGDTQYF. CDR3 nucleotides: TGTGCCAGCAGCTTAGTACCGCAGGGCGATACGCAGTATTTT.

This clonotype was counted many times. V usage is TRBV12-3 or TRBV12-4 and J usage is TRBJ2-1; no reliable D call. Trimming stripped 5 bases from V and 2 bases from J, with 1 base between. The CDR3 has 11 amino acids. CDR3 bases: TGTGCCAGCAGTACCTACAATGAGCAGTTCTTC. This translates into CASSTYNEQFF.

This clonotype was seen many times. The chain recombines TRBV5-5 with TRBJ1-1, with 9 bases lining up with TRBD1. The CDR3 spans 14 residues. J gave up 8 bases and V 4 bases, and 9 bases lay outside the gene matches. Germline values: CDR1 SGHKS, CDR2 YYEKEE (reference sequence). The CDR3 coding sequence is TGTGCCAGCAGCCCCGGGACAGGGCTCGGGGAAGCTTTCTTT. It encodes CASSPGTGLGEAFF.

In this sample, this clonotype is medium-sized (0.01 to 0.1%). The rearrangement links TRBV6-6 to TRBJ1-3; D ambiguous. This CDR3 is built from 12 residues. Per germline, CDR1 MNHNY and CDR2 SVGAGI (reference sequence). Trimming shortened V by 6 bases and J by 2 bases, and 5 bases separated the two germline ends. The CDR3, as DNA: TGTGCCAGCAGAGACACTGGAAACACCATATATTTT. Translating it yields CASRDTGNTIYF.

At least ten counts were recorded for this clonotype. This chain connects TRBV2 to TRBJ2-1, with a tentative D call TRBD2 (6 bases). Trimming cost V 4 bases and J 14 bases, with 18 bases left between them. The CDR3 has 13 amino acids. CDR1 SNHLY and CDR2 FYNNEI come from the germline V gene. CDR3 region: CASSGGDHEREFF. In DNA, the CDR3 is TGTGCCAGCAGTGGAGGGGACCACGAGCGGGAGTTCTTC.

The chain uses TRBV6-2 or TRBV6-3 and TRBJ2-1, with D maybe TRBD1 (6 bases). V was trimmed by 5 bases and J by 1 base, leaving 12 bases between them. The CDR3 sequence is 15 residues long. In germline, CDR1 is MNHEY, CDR2 SVGEGT. This chain's CDR3 is CASSQQGVSYNEQFF. The CDR3 region has the DNA TGTGCCAGCAGTCAACAGGGAGTTTCCTACAATGAGCAGTTCTTC.

This clonotype has a count of ten or more. This chain uses TRBV7-2 with TRBJ2-6; 7 bases fit TRBD1. CDR1 is SGHTA, CDR2 FQGNSA, per germline. Trimming took 2 bases from V and 3 from J; bases not matched to a gene: 1. This CDR3 contains 15 residues. Written as DNA, the CDR3 is TGTGCCAGCAGCTTAACAGGGGTTGGGGCCAACGTCCTGACTTTC. Translated, it gives CASSLTGVGANVLTF.

Many counts were recorded for this clonotype. CDR3 amino acids: CSGGRDEKLFF. The CDR3 coding sequence is TGCAGCGGAGGGCGCGACGAAAAACTGTTTTTT. The V call is TRBV29-1, the J call TRBJ1-4, with D hard to call. CDR3 size: 11 residues. CDR1 is SQVTM, CDR2 ANQGSEA, per germline. Trimming left V 7 bases short and J 8 bases short, with 11 bases between.

This clonotype was detected many times. The chain employs TRBV6-2 or TRBV6-3 and TRBJ2-5, with TRBD2 as a possible D gene (5 bases). The CDR3 totals 18 residues. Germline V gene lookup returns CDR1 MNHEY and CDR2 SVGEGT. Trimming removed 6 bases from V and 5 bases from J, with 28 bases in between. CDR3 region: CASSPGRRTGPSGETQYF. The CDR3 DNA sequence: TGTGCCAGCAGCCCCGGCCGACGGACCGGTCCTTCGGGGGAGACCCAGTACTTC.

This clonotype was counted many times. The chain employs TRBV4-3 and TRBJ1-3; the D is unclear. This CDR3 comprises 16 residues. The germline V gene encodes CDR1 LGHNA and CDR2 YSLEER. V shed 4 bases and J shed 0 bases, with 13 bases lying between them. The CDR3 sequence: CASSPRGRGSGNTIYF. DNA for the CDR3: TGCGCCAGCAGCCCAAGAGGAAGAGGCTCTGGAAACACCATATATTTT.

There are many counts of this clonotype. The J gene is TRBJ2-7, the V gene TRBV6-6; D is ambiguous. This CDR3 spans 15 amino acids. V was shortened by 0 bases and J by 2 bases, with 11 bases between the two germline ends. CDR1 is MNHNY and CDR2 is SVGAGI in the germline V gene (reference sequence). CDR3 residues: CASSYSAGGTYEQYF. CDR3 sequence (DNA): TGTGCCAGCAGTTACTCGGCAGGTGGGACCTACGAGCAGTACTTC.

This clonotype has just a few counts. The CDR3 DNA sequence: TGTGCCAGCAGAGACAGGGTCTACCAAGAGACCCAGTACTTC. Its protein product is CASRDRVYQETQYF. The chain carries TRBV28 and TRBJ2-5, with TRBD1 identical over 7 bases. Germline CDR1 MDHEN, CDR2 SYDVKM. The CDR3 has 14 amino acids. V lost 6 bases to trimming and J lost 0 bases; unmatched junction nucleotides: 4.

This clonotype came up many times. The chain is built from TRBV7-3 and TRBJ2-1; D gene ambiguous. The V gene's germline CDR1 is SGHTA and CDR2 FQGTGA. The ends were cut back, 6 bases at V and 4 bases at J, with 10 bases in the middle. This CDR3 is 13 amino acids long. The chain's CDR3 is CASRVWPYNEQFF. Here the CDR3 DNA reads TGTGCCAGCAGGGTGTGGCCGTACAATGAGCAGTTCTTC.

In its sample, this clonotype ranks as medium-sized. The chain uses TRBV6-1 and TRBJ1-1; D perhaps matches TRBD1 (5 bases). In germline, CDR1 is MNHNS, CDR2 SASEGT. V was shortened by 3 bases and J by 5 bases, with 7 bases between the two germline ends. This CDR3 has 12 amino acids. The CDR3 reads CASSERGTEAFF. The CDR3 DNA sequence: TGTGCCAGCAGTGAGAGGGGTACTGAAGCTTTCTTT.

In this sample, this clonotype turned up many times. The chain carries TRBV18 and TRBJ2-7; 8 nucleotides align to TRBD1. J was trimmed by 4 bases and V by 2 bases; bases with no gene match: 7. CDR3 length equals 15 residues. Looked up from germline, CDR1 is KGHSH and CDR2 is LQKENI. The CDR3 bases are TGTGCCAGCTCACCATCAGGGGGCTCCGTTTACGAGCAGTACTTC. Translating gives CASSPSGGSVYEQYF.

This clonotype was observed many times. CDR3 DNA sequence: TGTGCCAGCAGCTCCGGACCAATATCCTACGAGCAGTACTTC. Amino acids: CASSSGPISYEQYF. The chain links TRBV7-2 to TRBJ2-7, with D uncertain. CDR1 SGHTA and CDR2 FQGNSA come from the germline V gene. CDR3 size: 14 residues. V was trimmed by 4 bases and J by 1 base, leaving 11 bases between them.

This clonotype was counted a few times. The J gene is TRBJ2-3, the V gene TRBV7-2; no reliable D call. The CDR3 contains 11 residues. V lost 3 bases and J 5 bases, leaving 3 bases between the germline ends. Germline V gives CDR1 SGHTA, CDR2 FQGNSA. CDR3 DNA sequence: TGTGCCAGCAGCTTGATAGATACGCAGTATTTT. This codes for CASSLIDTQYF.

The table lists this clonotype with many counts. The CDR3 DNA sequence: TGTGCCAGCATGATGAAGGGGGTCGGGGGTAACAGGGTCTCCTACGAGCAGTACTTC. It is translated as CASMMKGVGGNRVSYEQYF. The chain employs TRBV27 and TRBJ2-7, with D perhaps TRBD1 or TRBD2 (6 bases each). Germline V gene data show CDR1 as MNHEY and CDR2 as SMNVEV (reference sequence). This CDR3 comprises 19 residues. Trimming left V 7 bases short and J 0 bases short, with 28 bases between.

In this sample, this clonotype turned up many times. The V call is TRBV20-1, the J call TRBJ1-5, with D unclear. CDR1 DFQATT and CDR2 SNEGSKA come from the germline V gene (reference sequence). There are 16 residues in the CDR3. Trimming removed 3 bases from V and 7 bases from J, with 22 bases in between. The CDR3 reads CSARLPGPKARQPQHF. DNA of the CDR3: TGCAGTGCTAGGCTTCCGGGCCCTAAAGCCAGGCAGCCCCAGCATTTT.

In this sample, this clonotype turned up many times. The chain recombines TRBV20-1 with TRBJ2-3, with a weak D call TRBD2 (5 bases). Deletions cut 5 bases from V and 2 bases from J, with 14 bases between. The CDR3 consists of 14 residues. The V gene's germline CDR1 is DFQATT and CDR2 SNEGSKA (reference sequence). The CDR3 sequence is CSAALEGDTDTQYF. In DNA, the CDR3 is TGCAGTGCTGCGCTAGAGGGTGACACAGATACGCAGTATTTT.

This clonotype was recorded many times. The genes are TRBV28 and TRBJ2-7, with D possibly being TRBD1 (5 bases). CDR3 size: 14 residues. Trimming shortened V by 5 bases and J by 2 bases, and 13 bases separated the two germline ends. The germline V gene encodes CDR1 MDHEN and CDR2 SYDVKM. CDR3 sequence reads: CASSPQAPPYEQYF. The CDR3 DNA reads TGTGCCAGCAGTCCACAGGCACCTCCCTACGAGCAGTACTTC.